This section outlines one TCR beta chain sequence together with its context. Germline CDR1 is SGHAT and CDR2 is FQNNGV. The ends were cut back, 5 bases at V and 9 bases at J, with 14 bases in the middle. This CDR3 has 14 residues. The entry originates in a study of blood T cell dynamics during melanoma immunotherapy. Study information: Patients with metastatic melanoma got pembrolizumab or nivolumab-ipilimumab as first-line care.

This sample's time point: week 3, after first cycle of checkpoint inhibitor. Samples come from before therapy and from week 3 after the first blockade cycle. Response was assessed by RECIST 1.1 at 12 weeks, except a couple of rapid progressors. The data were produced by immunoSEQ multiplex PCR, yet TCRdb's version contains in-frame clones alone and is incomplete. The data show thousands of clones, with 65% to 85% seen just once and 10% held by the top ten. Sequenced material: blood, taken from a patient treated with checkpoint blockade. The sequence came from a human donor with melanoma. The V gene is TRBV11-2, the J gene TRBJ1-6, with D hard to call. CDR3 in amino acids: CASSQSGSPSPLHF. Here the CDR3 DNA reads TGTGCCAGCAGCCAGAGTGGAAGCCCTTCACCCCTCCACTTT.